The clone carrying this TCR beta chain occurred a few times. This entry is derived from a study of early T cells in non-severe SARS-CoV-2 infection. TCRdb processed the 5' RACE reads anew with MiXCR; each CDR3 protein has one entry. Found here are approximately 45,000 distinct CDR3 sequences, around 6.9% of them singletons; the top ten hold 4.7%. V lost 3 bases and J 0 bases, leaving 8 bases between the germline ends. The germline V gene encodes CDR1 MNHEY and CDR2 SVGAGI. The CDR3 has 15 residues. The rearrangement uses TRBV6-5 and TRBJ1-4; D unclear. The source material was whole blood. The clonotype originates from an adult who was a healthcare worker with PCR-confirmed SARS-CoV-2 infection or an uninfected control (not recorded which). The CDR3 reads CASSYSGTTNEKLFF. In DNA, the CDR3 is TGTGCCAGCAGTTATTCCGGGACAACTAATGAAAAACTGTTTTTT.